These T cell receptor beta chains were read from a single sample in a study of T cell responses to AZD1222 COVID-19 vaccine. The data were produced by immunoSEQ multiplex PCR, yet TCRdb's version contains in-frame clones alone and is incomplete. The sample holds roughly 110,000 clones, almost 90% seen once. The sample in question was peripheral blood, obtained on day 0 of AZD1222 vaccination. These receptors came from an adult in good health. Each CDR3 is given with its conserved first and last residue. A D gene is named only where the DNA matches it firmly. Clone sizes are given selectively: once, few, many, or a class where the clone is expanded.

j_gene	v_gene	d_gene	abundance	CDR3nt	CDR3aa
TRBJ1-4	TRBV6-5	NA	once	TGTGCCAGCACCGGCAGGATCGGTGAAAAACTGTTTTTT	CASTGRIGEKLFF
TRBJ1-3	TRBV4-3	NA	NA	TGCGCCAGCAGCGAAGGTGGCTCCCTTGGAAACACCATATATTTT	CASSEGGSLGNTIYF
TRBJ2-7	TRBV6-5	NA	NA	TGTGCCAGCAGTTATAAGGGGAGCTCCTACGAGCAGTACTTC	CASSYKGSSYEQYF
TRBJ2-2	TRBV7-3	NA	NA	TGTGCCAGCAGCTTAACGCAAGCACAGTTCAACACCGGGGAGCTGTTTTTT	CASSLTQAQFNTGELFF
TRBJ2-1	TRBV7-9	TRBD2	NA	TGTGCCAGCAGCACTAGCGGGAGCTCCTACAATGAGCAGTTCTTC	CASSTSGSSYNEQFF
TRBJ2-2	TRBV19	TRBD2	NA	TGTGCCAGTAGTATAGGAGCGGGAGTCCCCACCGGGGAGCTGTTTTTT	CASSIGAGVPTGELFF
TRBJ2-7	TRBV13	NA	NA	TGTGCCAGCAGCTTACAGGACACTAACTACGAGCAGTACTTC	CASSLQDTNYEQYF
TRBJ2-7	TRBV6-5	NA	NA	TGTGCCAGCAGCCACGGTGGGGGCCCCTACGAGCAGTACTTC	CASSHGGGPYEQYF
TRBJ2-3	TRBV13	TRBD2	NA	TGTGCCAGCAGCCCTCGGGCTAGCGGGAGGCGCCGGACAGATACGCAGTATTTT	CASSPRASGRRRTDTQYF
TRBJ1-5	TRBV27	NA	NA	TGTGCCAGCAGTTTTTTGGATAGCAATCAGCCCCAGCATTTT	CASSFLDSNQPQHF
TRBJ2-1	TRBV3-1/TRBV3-2	TRBD2	few	TGTGCCAGCAGCCAAGGCGGGAGCCATGAGCAGTTCTTC	CASSQGGSHEQFF
TRBJ1-6	TRBV11-2	NA	NA	TGTGCCAGCAGTCCCGACGGGAATTCACCCCTCCACTTT	CASSPDGNSPLHF
TRBJ2-3	TRBV27	NA	NA	TGTGCCAGCAGTTTAGCTCTCGGACTCAGAAGCACAGATACGCAGTATTTT	CASSLALGLRSTDTQYF
TRBJ1-3	TRBV6-1	NA	NA	TGTGCCAGTCGCAGGGGTGACTCTGGAAACACCATATATTTT	CASRRGDSGNTIYF
TRBJ2-2	TRBV7-3	NA	few	TGTGCCAGCAGCTTGGCGGGACAAAACACCGGGGAGCTGTTTTTT	CASSLAGQNTGELFF
TRBJ1-4	TRBV5-1	NA	NA	TGCGCCAGCAGCTTACAGGGTTCGTCCCTCACTAATGAAAAACTGTTTTTT	CASSLQGSSLTNEKLFF
TRBJ1-5	TRBV28	TRBD1	NA	TGTGCCAGCAGTTCCTTCGGACAGGGAGCTCAGCCCCAGCATTTT	CASSSFGQGAQPQHF
TRBJ2-7	TRBV5-5	NA	NA	TGTGCCAGCAGCTTGGCCCAGGGTATGTACGAGCAGTACTTC	CASSLAQGMYEQYF
TRBJ1-1	TRBV28	TRBD1	NA	TGTGCCAGCAGTTTGGGACAGCTGGGCACTGAAGCTTTCTTT	CASSLGQLGTEAFF
TRBJ1-2	TRBV3-1/TRBV3-2	NA	NA	TGTGCCAGCAGCCAAGTGCTGGGGCAGGCTGGCTACACCTTC	CASSQVLGQAGYTF
TRBJ1-2	TRBV5-8	TRBD1	NA	TGTGCCAGCAGCCCGACAGGGATAAGATATGGCTACACCTTC	CASSPTGIRYGYTF
TRBJ1-2	TRBV2	NA	once	TGTGCCAGCAGTATAACCACAGGGTTCTATGGCTACACCTTC	CASSITTGFYGYTF
TRBJ1-3	TRBV4-2	NA	NA	TGTGCCAGCAGCCAAGAACAGTTTTCACGAAACACCATATATTTT	CASSQEQFSRNTIYF
TRBJ2-2	TRBV10-3	TRBD2	NA	TGTGCCATCAGTGACCCTAGCGGGTCGAACACCGGGGAGCTGTTTTTT	CAISDPSGSNTGELFF
TRBJ2-1	TRBV3-1/TRBV3-2	TRBD2	NA	TGTGCCAGCAGCCTATTACAAACTAGCGGGAGGCCCAATGAGCAGTTCTTC	CASSLLQTSGRPNEQFF
TRBJ2-5	TRBV15	TRBD1	NA	TGTGCCACCCGGACAGGGAAAGAGACCCAGTACTTC	CATRTGKETQYF
TRBJ1-4	TRBV14	NA	NA	TGTGCCAGCAGCCCTGGGACACGTGGAGAAAAACTGTTTTTT	CASSPGTRGEKLFF
TRBJ1-2	TRBV12-5	TRBD1	NA	TGTGCTAGTGGGATGACAGGGATAGGTGGCTACACCTTC	CASGMTGIGGYTF
TRBJ1-3	TRBV6-6	NA	NA	TGTGCCAGCAGATACCAAACGGACTCTGGAAACACCATATATTTT	CASRYQTDSGNTIYF
TRBJ2-7	TRBV9	NA	NA	TGTGCCAGCAGCGTAGCTTCACAGGTCAACGAGCAGTACTTC	CASSVASQVNEQYF
TRBJ1-6	TRBV9	NA	NA	TGTGCCAGCAGCGACGGGGACTATAATTCACCCCTCCACTTT	CASSDGDYNSPLHF
TRBJ2-7	TRBV5-4	NA	once	TGTGCCAGCAGCTTACCGGGGCCCCGCGAGCAGTACTTC	CASSLPGPREQYF
TRBJ2-3	TRBV9	NA	NA	TGTGCCAGCAGCGTAGTCACGGGAGTAGGCGCAGATACGCAGTATTTT	CASSVVTGVGADTQYF
TRBJ1-2	TRBV7-9	NA	NA	TGTGCCAGCAGCTTAGTTCAGTTTTCTAACTATGGCTACACCTTC	CASSLVQFSNYGYTF
TRBJ2-7	TRBV6-5	TRBD1	NA	TGTGCCAGCAGGGGATCATGGACAGGCTCCTACGAGCAGTACTTC	CASRGSWTGSYEQYF
TRBJ1-1	TRBV9	TRBD1	NA	TGTGCCAGAAAGACAGGGGGCACTGAAGCTTTCTTT	CARKTGGTEAFF
TRBJ2-1	TRBV5-1	TRBD2	NA	TGCGCCAGCAGCTTGGAAGGTAGCGGGAGGTGGAATGAGCAGTTCTTC	CASSLEGSGRWNEQFF
TRBJ2-7	TRBV7-6	NA	NA	TGTGCCAGCAGCTTAGGTGGGGACTTAAGCTCCTACGAGCAGTACTTC	CASSLGGDLSSYEQYF
TRBJ1-6	TRBV4-3	NA	NA	TGCGCCAGCAGCCGAGGACGGGCAGGGTCGAATTCACCCCTCCACTTT	CASSRGRAGSNSPLHF
TRBJ2-5	TRBV11-2	NA	NA	TGTGCCAGCAGACCCTGGGCCGGGCCCCAAGAGACCCAGTACTTC	CASRPWAGPQETQYF
TRBJ2-3	TRBV4-2	TRBD2	NA	TGTGCCAGCAGCCAAGAGGGAGGGAGGGGTGCAGATACGCAGTATTTT	CASSQEGGRGADTQYF